This TCR beta chain was obtained from a study of blood T cell repertoires in COVID-19. Study background: Some COVID-19 samples were acute and others convalescent; all came from the United States, Italy and Spain.

Enrolled through a virtual design, the participants were between roughly 18 and 95 years of age and came from 24 US areas. Grouping used clinical history reported by participants in a survey and questionnaire. Profiling relied on immunoSEQ multiplex PCR, and the TCRdb table lists in-frame clones only, not all of them. Of 200,000 to 250,000 clones listed, roughly 90% are singletons. Germline-derived CDR1 and CDR2 are MNHNS and SASEGT. V was clipped by 4 bases and J by 12 bases, with 31 bases between them. This CDR3 has 18 amino acids. The origin of this receptor is a woman aged 40 to 50 with acute COVID-19. The sequenced sample was PBMCs or T cells enriched from blood (not recorded which). V and J are TRBV6-1 and TRBJ2-1; tentative D call: TRBD1 (6 bases). CDR3 DNA sequence: TGTGCCAGCAGTGTGACCCCAGGTGGGGGCGGGCGTTTGGTAGGGCAGTTCTTC. Protein sequence: CASSVTPGGGGRLVGQFF.